This entry concerns a single T cell receptor (beta chain). Generated by immunoSEQ multiplex PCR, the TCRdb table keeps only in-frame clones and is missing some. The sample includes over a million clones, roughly 74% of them seen just once. This sample was included in a study of shared clonotypes between healthy human individuals. Trimming pared 7 bases from V and 4 bases from J, leaving 7 bases between. The germline gives CDR1 MNHNS, CDR2 SASEGT. The CDR3 contains 11 residues. The sequence came from a man younger than 30 in good health. Some clones in this sample may be carry-over from other donors' samples. The sequenced sample consisted of memory CD4+ T cells from PBMCs. Stated subset: CD45RA-negative fraction. The rearrangement links TRBV6-1 to TRBJ1-2; D is unresolved. In nucleotides, the CDR3 is TGTGCCAGCACATTGGGCTATGGCTACACCTTC. Translating gives CASTLGYGYTF.